The clone carrying this T cell receptor (beta chain) was recorded at least ten times. Its antigen is unidentified. This specimen belongs to a study of CD8+CD57+ T cells in acquired aplastic anemia. Across the study: Across the sorted CD4+ and CD8+ cells, DNA amounts averaged roughly 3.5 ug. Study-wide results and limits: Sharing between patients and controls was observed for twenty-nine CD8+ CDR3 sequences.

The germline gives CDR1 SGHRS, CDR2 YFSETQ. The CDR3 contains 15 residues. V dropped 1 base and J dropped 4; count of bases not matched to a gene: 7. Investigators profiled TCR beta VDJ and CDR3 from genomic DNA template. TCRdb reanalysed the reads using MiXCR and keeps one entry per CDR3 protein. The data hold 150,000 to 200,000 distinct CDR3 sequences, with about half observed a single time. This TCR was sampled from a human donor in good health. The gene calls are TRBV5-1 and TRBJ1-2, with TRBD1 matching over 7 bases. Sequencing input: sorted CD4+, CD8+, or CD8+CD57+ T cells (not recorded which) from PBMCs. Written as DNA, the CDR3 is TGCGCCAGCAGCTTGAGTCCCGGGACAGTCTATGGCTACACCTTC. Protein: CASSLSPGTVYGYTF.